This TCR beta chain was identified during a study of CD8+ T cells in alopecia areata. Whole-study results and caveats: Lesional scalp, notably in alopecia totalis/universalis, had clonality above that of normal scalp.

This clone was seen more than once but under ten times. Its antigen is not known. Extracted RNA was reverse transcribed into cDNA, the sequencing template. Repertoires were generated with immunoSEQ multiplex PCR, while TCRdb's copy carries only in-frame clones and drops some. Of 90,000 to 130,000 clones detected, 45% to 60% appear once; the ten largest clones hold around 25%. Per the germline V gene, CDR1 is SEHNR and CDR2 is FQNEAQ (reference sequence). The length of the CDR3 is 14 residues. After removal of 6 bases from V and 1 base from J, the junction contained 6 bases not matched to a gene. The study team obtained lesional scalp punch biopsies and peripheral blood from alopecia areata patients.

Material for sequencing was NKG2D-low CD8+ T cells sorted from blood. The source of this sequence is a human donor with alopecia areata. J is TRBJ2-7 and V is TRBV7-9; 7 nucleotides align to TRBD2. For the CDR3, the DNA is TGTGCCAGCAGTTTTAGGACTAGTTCCTACGAGCAGTACTTC. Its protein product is CASSFRTSSYEQYF.